A single sample gave rise to the 27 T cell receptor beta chains below, sequenced in a study of T cells in Graves' hyperthyroidism and ophthalmopathy. Amplified regions were TCR beta CDR3 sequences from RNA transcripts. TCR CDR3 underwent first-round RT-PCR with the HTBI primer set. TCRdb used MiXCR to reprocess the multiplex PCR reads, holding one entry per CDR3 protein. The data show around 800,000 distinct CDR3 sequences, roughly 40% seen once. Sequences were obtained from blood. Receptor source: a man between 18 and 35 years old with Graves' hyperthyroidism.

The table lists this clonotype with a few counts. V usage is TRBV20-1 and J usage is TRBJ2-2; 9 bases are a match to TRBD2. This CDR3 is 13 amino acids long. V was clipped by 7 bases and J by 4 bases; unmatched bases: 4. CDR1 and CDR2 (germline): DFQATT, SNEGSKA (reference sequence). The CDR3 DNA sequence: TGCAGTGTACAGCGGGAGGCCACCGGGGAGCTGTTTTTT. Translating gives CSVQREATGELFF.

The gene calls are TRBV5-4 and TRBJ2-7, with 10 bases fitting TRBD2. The V gene end was trimmed by 7 bases and the J gene end by 3 bases; junction bases not matched to a gene: 10. Germline-derived CDR1 and CDR2 are SGHNT and YYREEE (reference sequence). The CDR3 is 15 amino acids. In DNA, the CDR3 is TGTGCCAGCTCACGTGAGGGGACTAGCGTCTACGAGCAGTACTTC. Amino acid sequence: CASSREGTSVYEQYF.

This clonotype has only a few counts. The V call is TRBV4-1, the J call TRBJ2-6, with D unclear. The CDR3 has 16 amino acids. Trimming left V 0 bases short and J 2 bases short, with 8 bases between. CDR1 is MGHRA, CDR2 YSYEKL, per germline. The CDR3, as DNA: TGCGCCAGCAGCCAAGATTCGGACCCTGGGGCCAACGTCCTGACTTTC. The encoded protein is CASSQDSDPGANVLTF.

The rearrangement links TRBV5-1 to TRBJ2-7, with TRBD2 matching over 8 bases. The germline V gene encodes CDR1 SGHRS and CDR2 YFSETQ. V lost 4 bases, J lost 3 bases, and 6 bases stayed unmatched. The CDR3 runs to 14 residues. The DNA for the CDR3 is TGCGCCAGCAGCAGAGGGACTAGGAACTACGAGCAGTACTTC. Protein product: CASSRGTRNYEQYF.

This clonotype was counted between two and nine times. The rearrangement links TRBV7-2 to TRBJ1-5; maybe TRBD1 (6 bases). The ends were cut back, 5 bases at V and 6 bases at J, with 11 bases in the middle. Germline V gives CDR1 SGHTA, CDR2 FQGNSA. This CDR3 has 13 residues. The CDR3 protein is CASSGGASQPQHF. As DNA, the CDR3 is TGTGCCAGCAGCGGGGGGGCGAGTCAGCCCCAGCATTTT.

The chain has TRBV10-3 and TRBJ2-7; tentatively, D is TRBD2 (6 bases). Germline V CDR1 and CDR2: ENHRY, SYGVKD. CDR3 size: 11 residues. The ends were cut back, 7 bases at V and 4 bases at J, with 8 bases in the middle. Here the CDR3 reads CAINAGYEQYF. The CDR3 coding sequence is TGTGCCATCAACGCGGGGTACGAGCAGTACTTC.

The sample holds many counts of this clonotype. The chain joins TRBV29-1 to TRBJ1-1; weak D call: TRBD1 (5 bases). Germline CDR1 SQVTM, CDR2 ANQGSEA. V was cut by 4 bases and J by 4 bases, with 10 bases left in between. There are 12 residues in the CDR3. In DNA form, the CDR3 reads TGCAGCGTTGGTGTTGGGGGCACTGAAGCTTTCTTT. This encodes CSVGVGGTEAFF.

This clonotype was detected ten times or more. The rearrangement links TRBV5-1 to TRBJ1-2; tentatively, D is TRBD1 (5 bases). The CDR3 runs to 13 residues. Germline CDR1 SGHRS, CDR2 YFSETQ. Trimming left V 4 bases short and J 7 bases short, with 14 bases between. CDR3 residues: CASSPGRGAGYTF. The CDR3 nucleotides read TGCGCCAGCAGCCCAGGACGAGGGGCTGGCTACACCTTC.

The CDR3 here is CASSQEGTGVHEQYF. Written as DNA, the CDR3 is TGTGCCAGCAGCCAAGAAGGGACAGGGGTTCACGAGCAGTACTTC. The J gene is TRBJ2-7, the V gene TRBV9, with TRBD1 matching 10 bases. With V trimmed by 4 bases and J by 5 bases, 9 bases remained unmatched. Germline V gene sequence: CDR1 SGDLS, CDR2 YYNGEE. The CDR3 totals 15 residues.

The chain recombines TRBV2 with TRBJ2-7, with D perhaps matching TRBD1 or TRBD2 (5 bases each). CDR3 length: 11 amino acids. Trimming removed 5 bases at V and 7 bases at J, with 9 bases between. CDR1 is SNHLY and CDR2 is FYNNEI in the germline V gene. CDR3 DNA: TGTGCCAGCAGTCCCGAGGGGGAGCAGTACTTC. Amino acid sequence: CASSPEGEQYF.

The table lists this clonotype with many counts. The chain employs TRBV12-3 or TRBV12-4 and TRBJ1-5; no clear D gene. Trimming stripped 6 bases from V and 9 bases from J, with 12 bases between. CDR3 length: 12 amino acids. Here the CDR3 DNA reads TGTGCCAGCAGGGAAAGCGTTGGGCCCCAGCATTTT. Protein sequence: CASRESVGPQHF.

The J gene is TRBJ1-4, the V gene TRBV5-1; D may be TRBD1 (5 bases). Trimming removed 4 bases from V and 8 bases from J, with 9 bases in between. The length of the CDR3 is 12 residues. In germline, CDR1 is SGHRS, CDR2 YFSETQ. This CDR3 is CASSKDSEKLFF. The CDR3 DNA is TGCGCCAGCAGCAAAGACAGCGAAAAACTGTTTTTT.

This chain joins TRBV3-1 and TRBJ2-7, with 10 bases identical to TRBD1. Germline lookup yields CDR1 LGHDT and CDR2 YNNKEL (reference sequence). The CDR3 covers 13 residues. V dropped 1 base and J dropped 6; count of bases not matched to a gene: 0. CDR3 amino acids: CASSQGDRGEQYF. For the CDR3, the DNA is TGTGCCAGCAGCCAAGGGGACAGGGGCGAGCAGTACTTC.

The count of this clonotype is one. This rearrangement joins TRBV5-1 to TRBJ2-5; the D is unclear. CDR1 SGHRS and CDR2 YFSETQ come from the germline V gene. The CDR3 covers 13 residues. Trimming left V 2 bases short and J 4 bases short, with 9 bases between. CDR3 residues: CASSFEPRETQYF. The CDR3 nucleotides are TGCGCCAGCAGCTTCGAGCCCCGAGAGACCCAGTACTTC.

The J gene is TRBJ1-5, the V gene TRBV7-8; D might be TRBD1 (5 bases). Trimming pared 0 bases from V and 8 bases from J, leaving 20 bases between. CDR1 is SGHVS, CDR2 FQNEAQ, per germline. The CDR3 runs 17 residues. DNA of the CDR3: TGTGCCAGCAGCTTAGCGCAGAGCAGGGCTTCCAGTGAGCCCCAGCATTTT. Amino acid sequence: CASSLAQSRASSEPQHF.

The sample holds many counts of this clonotype. This chain joins TRBV6-5 and TRBJ1-1; TRBD1 is a possible D gene (5 bases). The germline CDR1 and CDR2 sequences are MNHEY and SVGAGI. This CDR3 contains 14 residues. V lost 0 bases and J 5 bases, leaving 10 bases between the germline ends. The CDR3 sequence: CASSYSDDRTEAFF. CDR3 nucleotides: TGTGCCAGCAGTTACTCGGATGACAGAACTGAAGCTTTCTTT.

The chain couples TRBV4-1 to TRBJ1-5, with no clear D. This CDR3 is 13 amino acids long. The germline V gene has CDR1 MGHRA and CDR2 YSYEKL. Trimming took off 0 bases at V and 7 bases at J, with 7 bases between the two ends. The CDR3 protein is CASSQEPGQPQHF. CDR3 in DNA: TGCGCCAGCAGCCAAGAACCGGGCCAGCCCCAGCATTTT.

The rearrangement joins TRBV2 to TRBJ2-2, with 8 bases matching TRBD1. The CDR3 consists of 17 residues. Germline CDR1 is SNHLY and CDR2 is FYNNEI. J gave up 4 bases and V 6 bases, and 13 bases lay outside the gene matches. CDR3 region: CASSEPPDRGGTGELFF. Written as DNA, the CDR3 is TGTGCCAGCAGCGAGCCCCCAGACAGGGGAGGCACCGGGGAGCTGTTTTTT.

The rearrangement links TRBV7-9 to TRBJ2-5; TRBD1 agrees at 8 bases. This CDR3 has 15 residues. The germline gives CDR1 SEHNR, CDR2 FQNEAQ (reference sequence). V was pared by 7 bases and J by 0 bases, with 7 bases of the junction left unmatched. The CDR3 loop is CASTEGQANQETQYF. The CDR3 coding sequence is TGTGCCAGCACCGAGGGACAGGCCAACCAAGAGACCCAGTACTTC.

Comment on this clonotype: At one of its ends the junction is not consistent with the germline gene, which may arise from a read error. J is TRBJ1-2 and V is TRBV15; TRBD1 matches 8 bases. The CDR3 runs to 11 residues. Germline CDR1 is LNHNV and CDR2 is YYDKDF (reference sequence). The DNA of the CDR3 is TGTGCCACCGGCAGGGACAGGGGCTACACCTTC. Its protein is CATGRDRGYTF.

The chain employs TRBV5-5 and TRBJ1-6; D may be TRBD1 (5 bases). This CDR3 is built from 15 residues. V was pared by 1 base and J by 6 bases, with 11 bases between. Germline assignment: CDR1 SGHKS and CDR2 YYEKEE (reference sequence). The CDR3 nucleotides are TGTGCCAGCAGCTTGAGACAGCGCCTTAATTCACCCCTCCACTTT. Encoded protein: CASSLRQRLNSPLHF.

The chain combines TRBV29-1 with TRBJ1-1; 8 nucleotides match TRBD1. CDR1 is SQVTM, CDR2 ANQGSEA, per germline. The V gene end was trimmed by 8 bases and the J gene end by 0 bases; junction bases not matched to a gene: 11. This CDR3 region has 15 residues. CDR3 bases: TGCAGCCAAGTCCACACAGGGGGGATGAACACTGAAGCTTTCTTT. Its protein product is CSQVHTGGMNTEAFF.

This clonotype has just a few counts. The chain links TRBV19 to TRBJ1-5; D gene unclear. Trimming took off 11 bases at V and 0 bases at J, with 17 bases between the two ends. Germline V gene lookup returns CDR1 LNHDA and CDR2 SQIVND (reference sequence). This CDR3 region has 15 residues. CDR3 nucleotide sequence: TGTGCCTCCTTGGAGGGAGGGAGTAGCAATCAGCCCCAGCATTTT. It translates to CASLEGGSSNQPQHF.

This sequence joins TRBV15 and TRBJ2-6, with D tentatively TRBD2 (6 bases). The CDR3 spans 15 residues. Germline values: CDR1 LNHNV, CDR2 YYDKDF (reference sequence). The V gene lost 5 bases and the J gene lost 4 bases, with 12 bases spanning the gap. CDR3 in DNA: TGTGCCACCAGCGGCGGGGTAGGCGGGGCCAACGTCCTGACTTTC. Translation: CATSGGVGGANVLTF.

The chain recombines TRBV5-1 with TRBJ2-5; 8 bases are shared with TRBD2. This CDR3 spans 14 amino acids. V gave up 1 base and J gave up 7 bases; unmatched junction bases: 6. The V gene's germline CDR1 is SGHRS and CDR2 YFSETQ. CDR3 sequence reads: CASSLNGGGGTQYF. CDR3 nucleotide sequence: TGCGCCAGCAGCTTGAACGGGGGGGGGGGGACCCAGTACTTC.

This clonotype has at least ten counts. V and J are TRBV15 and TRBJ1-4; no definite D call. The CDR3 has 14 residues. The germline V gene encodes CDR1 LNHNV and CDR2 YYDKDF (reference sequence). V lost 4 bases to trimming and J lost 8 bases, with 14 bases between them. CDR3 amino acids: CATSIDLGGEKLFF. CDR3 DNA: TGTGCCACCAGCATTGACCTCGGTGGGGAAAAACTGTTTTTT.

This clonotype was recorded at least ten times. The chain has TRBV29-1 and TRBJ1-1; TRBD1 matches at 7 bases. The germline CDR1 and CDR2 sequences are SQVTM and ANQGSEA. The CDR3 is made up of 13 amino acids. J was trimmed by 5 bases and V by 5 bases; bases with no gene match: 8. CDR3 protein: CSVNSQGGTEAFF. The CDR3, as DNA: TGCAGCGTTAATTCCCAGGGGGGGACTGAAGCTTTCTTT.